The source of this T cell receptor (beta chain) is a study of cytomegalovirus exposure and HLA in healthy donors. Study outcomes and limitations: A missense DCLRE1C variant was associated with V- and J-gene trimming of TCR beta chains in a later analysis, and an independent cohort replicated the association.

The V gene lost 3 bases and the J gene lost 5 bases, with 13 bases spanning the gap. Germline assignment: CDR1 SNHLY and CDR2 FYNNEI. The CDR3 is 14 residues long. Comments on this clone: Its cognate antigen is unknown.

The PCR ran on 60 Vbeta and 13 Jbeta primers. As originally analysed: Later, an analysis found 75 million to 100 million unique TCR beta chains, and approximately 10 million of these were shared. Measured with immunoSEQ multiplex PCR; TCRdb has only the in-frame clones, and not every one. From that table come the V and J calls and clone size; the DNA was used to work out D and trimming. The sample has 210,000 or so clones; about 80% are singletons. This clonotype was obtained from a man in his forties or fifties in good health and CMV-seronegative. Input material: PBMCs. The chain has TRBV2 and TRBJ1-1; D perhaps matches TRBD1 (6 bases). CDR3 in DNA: TGTGCCAGCAGTGACGGACTGCAGGGGACTGAAGCTTTCTTT. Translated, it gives CASSDGLQGTEAFF.